The rows below give T cell receptor beta chains drawn from one sample of a study of cytomegalovirus exposure and HLA in healthy donors. Assay: immunoSEQ multiplex PCR; the TCRdb copy retains only in-frame clones and omits some. The sample includes around 140,000 clones, approximately 8.9% of them seen just once. Material: PBMCs. These TCRs come from a woman in her forties in good health and CMV-seropositive. Both conserved end residues are part of each CDR3. A D gene is named only where the DNA matches it firmly. Where a row states a size, it is once, few, many or the class of an expanded clone; other rows omit it.

abundance: .
j_gene: TRBJ2-2
d_gene: TRBD2
v_gene: TRBV6-5
CDR3aa: CASSYERGAGELFF
CDR3nt: TGTGCCAGCAGTTACGAGCGGGGGGCCGGGGAGCTGTTTTTT

abundance: .
j_gene: TRBJ1-2
d_gene: .
v_gene: TRBV9
CDR3aa: CASSVVAGGSYGYTF
CDR3nt: TGTGCCAGCAGCGTAGTGGCAGGAGGGAGCTATGGCTACACCTTC

abundance: .
j_gene: TRBJ2-7
d_gene: .
v_gene: TRBV7-2
CDR3aa: CASSLVVSGYEQYF
CDR3nt: TGTGCCAGCAGCTTAGTAGTGTCAGGTTACGAGCAGTACTTC

abundance: few
j_gene: TRBJ2-1
d_gene: .
v_gene: TRBV20-1
CDR3aa: CSASVLAEFF
CDR3nt: TGCAGTGCTAGCGTACTAGCTGAGTTCTTC

abundance: .
j_gene: TRBJ2-6
d_gene: .
v_gene: TRBV5-1
CDR3aa: CASSLDGGSSGANVLTF
CDR3nt: TGCGCCAGCAGCTTGGACGGAGGGAGTTCTGGGGCCAACGTCCTGACTTTC

abundance: few
j_gene: TRBJ1-2
d_gene: .
v_gene: TRBV28
CDR3aa: CASSLQRAGYTF
CDR3nt: TGTGCCAGCAGTTTACAGAGGGCTGGCTACACCTTC

abundance: few
j_gene: TRBJ1-1
d_gene: TRBD1
v_gene: TRBV27
CDR3aa: CASSAKDRGHTEAFF
CDR3nt: TGTGCCAGCAGCGCCAAGGACAGGGGGCACACTGAAGCTTTCTTT

abundance: .
j_gene: TRBJ2-3
d_gene: TRBD1
v_gene: TRBV12-5
CDR3aa: CASGGTGTSTDTQYF
CDR3nt: TGTGCTAGTGGGGGGACAGGGACTAGCACAGATACGCAGTATTTT

abundance: .
j_gene: TRBJ2-2
d_gene: TRBD2
v_gene: TRBV5-1
CDR3aa: CASSPLAGANTGELFF
CDR3nt: TGCGCCAGCAGCCCTCTAGCGGGGGCCAACACCGGGGAGCTGTTTTTT

abundance: few
j_gene: TRBJ1-4
d_gene: .
v_gene: TRBV29-1
CDR3aa: CSVVGQYNEKLFF
CDR3nt: TGCAGCGTCGTCGGACAGTATAATGAAAAACTGTTTTTT

abundance: .
j_gene: TRBJ1-2
d_gene: TRBD1
v_gene: TRBV7-9
CDR3aa: CASSLLGTGFGYTF
CDR3nt: TGTGCCAGCAGCTTATTAGGGACAGGGTTCGGCTACACCTTC

abundance: few
j_gene: TRBJ1-2
d_gene: TRBD1
v_gene: TRBV7-9
CDR3aa: CASSLAWGQVVIGYTF
CDR3nt: TGTGCCAGCAGCTTAGCGTGGGGACAGGTGGTGATCGGCTACACCTTC

abundance: .
j_gene: TRBJ2-7
d_gene: .
v_gene: TRBV14
CDR3aa: CASSLLAPPYEQYF
CDR3nt: TGTGCCAGCAGCCTACTAGCTCCCCCCTACGAGCAGTACTTC

abundance: .
j_gene: TRBJ1-4
d_gene: TRBD1
v_gene: TRBV2
CDR3aa: CASSEGKTGGPANEKLFF
CDR3nt: TGTGCCAGCAGTGAAGGGAAAACAGGGGGCCCCGCTAATGAAAAACTGTTTTTT

abundance: few
j_gene: TRBJ1-4
d_gene: TRBD1
v_gene: TRBV5-4
CDR3aa: CASSFGQGGSEKLFF
CDR3nt: TGTGCCAGCAGCTTTGGACAGGGTGGGAGTGAAAAACTGTTTTTT

abundance: few
j_gene: TRBJ1-1
d_gene: TRBD1
v_gene: TRBV27
CDR3aa: CASRTDRVDTEAFF
CDR3nt: TGTGCCAGCAGAACGGACAGGGTTGACACTGAAGCTTTCTTT

abundance: once
j_gene: TRBJ2-5
d_gene: TRBD2
v_gene: TRBV19
CDR3aa: CASSHGTSEETQYF
CDR3nt: TGTGCCAGTAGTCACGGGACTAGCGAGGAGACCCAGTACTTC

abundance: once
j_gene: TRBJ1-1
d_gene: TRBD1
v_gene: TRBV27
CDR3aa: CASSRTGGHTEAFF
CDR3nt: TGTGCCAGCAGTCGGACAGGGGGCCACACTGAAGCTTTCTTT

abundance: .
j_gene: TRBJ2-7
d_gene: TRBD2
v_gene: TRBV6-1
CDR3aa: CASSEGPTTSGYEQYF
CDR3nt: TGTGCCAGCAGTGAAGGCCCAACAACTAGCGGCTACGAGCAGTACTTC

abundance: few
j_gene: TRBJ1-1
d_gene: TRBD1
v_gene: TRBV7-3
CDR3aa: CASSSGQGRNTEAFF
CDR3nt: TGTGCCAGCAGCTCAGGACAGGGCCGGAACACTGAAGCTTTCTTT

abundance: .
j_gene: TRBJ1-1
d_gene: TRBD1
v_gene: TRBV10-3
CDR3aa: CAISGTGGTVNTEAFF
CDR3nt: TGTGCCATCAGCGGGACAGGGGGGACGGTGAACACTGAAGCTTTCTTT

abundance: .
j_gene: TRBJ1-4
d_gene: .
v_gene: TRBV7-9
CDR3aa: CASSSDSGLFEKLFF
CDR3nt: TGTGCCAGCAGCTCAGACAGTGGGCTGTTTGAAAAACTGTTTTTT

abundance: .
j_gene: TRBJ2-5
d_gene: TRBD2
v_gene: TRBV5-1
CDR3aa: CASSLIGTSQETQYF
CDR3nt: TGCGCCAGCAGCTTGATCGGGACTAGCCAAGAGACCCAGTACTTC

abundance: .
j_gene: TRBJ2-6
d_gene: TRBD1
v_gene: TRBV2
CDR3aa: CASSEDRLQGQGDVLTF
CDR3nt: TGTGCCAGCAGTGAGGACAGGCTACAGGGGCAGGGCGACGTCCTGACTTTC

abundance: .
j_gene: TRBJ2-1
d_gene: TRBD2
v_gene: TRBV5-1
CDR3aa: CASSKGLAGGNEQFF
CDR3nt: TGCGCCAGCAGCAAGGGACTAGCGGGGGGCAATGAGCAGTTCTTC

abundance: few
j_gene: TRBJ1-5
d_gene: .
v_gene: TRBV5-8
CDR3aa: CASSLAGYNQPQHF
CDR3nt: TGTGCCAGCAGCTTGGCAGGGTACAATCAGCCCCAGCATTTT

abundance: few
j_gene: TRBJ2-7
d_gene: TRBD2
v_gene: TRBV11-3
CDR3aa: CASSPRVAGGYEQYF
CDR3nt: TGTGCCAGCAGCCCCCGGGTAGCGGGGGGCTACGAGCAGTACTTC

abundance: once
j_gene: TRBJ1-1
d_gene: TRBD1
v_gene: TRBV19
CDR3aa: CAGRRGQGSTEAFF
CDR3nt: TGTGCCGGTAGGAGGGGACAGGGGAGCACTGAAGCTTTCTTT

abundance: few
j_gene: TRBJ2-7
d_gene: TRBD2
v_gene: TRBV6-1
CDR3aa: CASSEGWGGDYYEQYF
CDR3nt: TGTGCCAGCAGTGAAGGCTGGGGGGGGGATTACTACGAGCAGTACTTC

abundance: few
j_gene: TRBJ2-5
d_gene: TRBD1
v_gene: TRBV5-1
CDR3aa: CASSLTGGAETQYF
CDR3nt: TGCGCCAGCAGCCTGACAGGGGGCGCGGAGACCCAGTACTTC

abundance: few
j_gene: TRBJ2-7
d_gene: TRBD1
v_gene: TRBV15
CDR3aa: CATSSEDRVEEQYF
CDR3nt: TGTGCCACCAGCAGTGAGGACAGGGTGGAGGAGCAGTACTTC

abundance: many
j_gene: TRBJ1-5
d_gene: TRBD1
v_gene: TRBV19
CDR3aa: CASSGGQHSNQPQHF
CDR3nt: TGTGCCAGTAGTGGGGGACAGCATAGCAATCAGCCCCAGCATTTT

abundance: .
j_gene: TRBJ2-7
d_gene: TRBD1
v_gene: TRBV5-5
CDR3aa: CASAAEPDRGLYEQYF
CDR3nt: TGTGCCAGCGCCGCCGAGCCCGACAGGGGGCTCTACGAGCAGTACTTC

abundance: .
j_gene: TRBJ1-1
d_gene: .
v_gene: TRBV10-3
CDR3aa: CAISEGGGFTEAFF
CDR3nt: TGTGCCATCAGTGAGGGAGGAGGGTTCACTGAAGCTTTCTTT

abundance: few
j_gene: TRBJ1-4
d_gene: TRBD1
v_gene: TRBV5-1
CDR3aa: CASSPQGAREKLFF
CDR3nt: TGCGCCAGCAGCCCGCAGGGGGCGAGGGAAAAACTGTTTTTT

abundance: few
j_gene: TRBJ1-4
d_gene: .
v_gene: TRBV7-6
CDR3aa: CASSLGGPNEKLFF
CDR3nt: TGTGCCAGCAGCTTAGGAGGGCCTAATGAAAAACTGTTTTTT

abundance: few
j_gene: TRBJ1-5
d_gene: .
v_gene: TRBV7-9
CDR3aa: CASSLNKNQPQHF
CDR3nt: TGTGCCAGCAGCTTGAACAAGAATCAGCCCCAGCATTTT

abundance: few
j_gene: TRBJ1-1
d_gene: TRBD1
v_gene: TRBV6-6
CDR3aa: CASSYSGTGTNTEAFF
CDR3nt: TGTGCCAGCAGTTACTCTGGGACAGGGACCAACACTGAAGCTTTCTTT

abundance: few
j_gene: TRBJ1-5
d_gene: .
v_gene: TRBV2
CDR3aa: CASRGQSNQPQHF
CDR3nt: TGTGCCAGCCGAGGACAGAGTAATCAGCCCCAGCATTTT

abundance: .
j_gene: TRBJ1-1
d_gene: .
v_gene: TRBV11-3
CDR3aa: CASSFTGMTEAFF
CDR3nt: TGTGCCAGCAGCTTTACAGGGATGACTGAAGCTTTCTTT

abundance: .
j_gene: TRBJ1-1
d_gene: TRBD1
v_gene: TRBV2
CDR3aa: CASGDRTNTEAFF
CDR3nt: TGTGCCAGCGGGGACAGAACCAACACTGAAGCTTTCTTT

abundance: .
j_gene: TRBJ2-5
d_gene: TRBD2
v_gene: TRBV27
CDR3aa: CATASGGPRRETQYF
CDR3nt: TGTGCCACCGCTAGCGGGGGGCCCAGGCGAGAGACCCAGTACTTC

abundance: .
j_gene: TRBJ1-5
d_gene: .
v_gene: TRBV5-6
CDR3aa: CASSLAGDNQPQHF
CDR3nt: TGTGCCAGCAGCTTGGCCGGGGACAATCAGCCCCAGCATTTT

abundance: .
j_gene: TRBJ1-3
d_gene: TRBD1
v_gene: TRBV5-1
CDR3aa: CASSPGQGFSGNTIYF
CDR3nt: TGCGCCAGCAGCCCAGGACAGGGATTCTCTGGAAACACCATATATTTT